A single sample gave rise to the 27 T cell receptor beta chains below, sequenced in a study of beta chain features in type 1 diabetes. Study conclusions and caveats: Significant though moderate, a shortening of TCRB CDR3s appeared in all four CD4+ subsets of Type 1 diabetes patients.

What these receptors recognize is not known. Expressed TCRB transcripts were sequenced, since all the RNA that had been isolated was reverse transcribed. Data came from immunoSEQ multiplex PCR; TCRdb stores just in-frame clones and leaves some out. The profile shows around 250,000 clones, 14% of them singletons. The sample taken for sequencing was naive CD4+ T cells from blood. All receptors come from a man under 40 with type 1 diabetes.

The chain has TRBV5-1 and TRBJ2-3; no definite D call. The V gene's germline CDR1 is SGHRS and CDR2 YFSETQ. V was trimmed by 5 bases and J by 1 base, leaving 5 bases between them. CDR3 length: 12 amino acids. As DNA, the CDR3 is TGCGCCAGCAGAACGGGCACAGATACGCAGTATTTT. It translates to CASRTGTDTQYF. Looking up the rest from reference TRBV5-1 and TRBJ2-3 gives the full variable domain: KAGVTQTPRYLIKTRGQQVTLSCSPISGHRSVSWYQQTPGQGLQFLFEYFSETQRNKGNFPGRFSGRQFSNSRSEMNVSTLELGDSALYLCASRTGTDTQYFGPGTRLTVL.

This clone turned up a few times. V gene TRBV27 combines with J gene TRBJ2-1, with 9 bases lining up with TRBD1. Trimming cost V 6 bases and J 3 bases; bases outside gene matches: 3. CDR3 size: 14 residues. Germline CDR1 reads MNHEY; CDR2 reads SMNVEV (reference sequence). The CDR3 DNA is TGTGCCAGCAGCCGGGACAGGGACTACAATGAGCAGTTCTTC. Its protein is CASSRDRDYNEQFF.

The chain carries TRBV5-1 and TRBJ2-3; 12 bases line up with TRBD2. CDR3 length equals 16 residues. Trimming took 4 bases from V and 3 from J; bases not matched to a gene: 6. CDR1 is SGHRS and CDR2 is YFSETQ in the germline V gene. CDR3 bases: TGCGCCAGCAGCACCGGACTAGCGGGACAAACAGATACGCAGTATTTT. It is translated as CASSTGLAGQTDTQYF.

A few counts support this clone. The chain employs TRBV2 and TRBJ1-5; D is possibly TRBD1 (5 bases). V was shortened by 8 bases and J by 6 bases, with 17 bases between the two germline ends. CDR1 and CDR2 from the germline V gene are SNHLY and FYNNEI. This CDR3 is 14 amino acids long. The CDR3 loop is CASRAGRGSQPQHF. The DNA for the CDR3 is TGTGCCAGCCGGGCAGGGCGAGGTAGTCAGCCCCAGCATTTT.

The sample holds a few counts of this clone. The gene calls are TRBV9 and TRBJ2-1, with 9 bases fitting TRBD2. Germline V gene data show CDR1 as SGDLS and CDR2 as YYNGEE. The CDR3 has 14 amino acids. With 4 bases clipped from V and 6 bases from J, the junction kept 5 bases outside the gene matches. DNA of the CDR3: TGTGCCAGCAGCCGGGCTAGCGGGACCAATGAGCAGTTCTTC. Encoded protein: CASSRASGTNEQFF.

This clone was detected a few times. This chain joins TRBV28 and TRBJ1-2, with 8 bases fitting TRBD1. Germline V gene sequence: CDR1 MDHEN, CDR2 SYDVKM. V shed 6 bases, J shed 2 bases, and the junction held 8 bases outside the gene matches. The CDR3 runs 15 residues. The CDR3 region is CASSSFGTGNYGYTF. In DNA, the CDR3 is TGTGCCAGCAGCAGCTTCGGGACAGGCAACTATGGCTACACCTTC.

The CDR3 DNA reads TGTGCCAGCAGCTTAGGCGGTAACTATGGCTACACCTTC. As protein: CASSLGGNYGYTF. The V gene is TRBV7-9, the J gene TRBJ1-2; D unresolved. V lost 1 base and J lost 1, with 4 bases in between. Germline V gene lookup returns CDR1 SEHNR and CDR2 FQNEAQ (reference sequence). The CDR3 extends over 13 amino acids.

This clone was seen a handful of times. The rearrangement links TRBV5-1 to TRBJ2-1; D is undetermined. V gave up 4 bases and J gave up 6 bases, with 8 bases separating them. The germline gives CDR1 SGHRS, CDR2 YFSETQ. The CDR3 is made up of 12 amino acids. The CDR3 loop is CASSLTRNEQFF. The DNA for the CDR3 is TGCGCCAGCAGCCTTACTCGCAATGAGCAGTTCTTC. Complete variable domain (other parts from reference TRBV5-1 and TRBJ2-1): KAGVTQTPRYLIKTRGQQVTLSCSPISGHRSVSWYQQTPGQGLQFLFEYFSETQRNKGNFPGRFSGRQFSNSRSEMNVSTLELGDSALYLCASSLTRNEQFFGPGTRLTVL.

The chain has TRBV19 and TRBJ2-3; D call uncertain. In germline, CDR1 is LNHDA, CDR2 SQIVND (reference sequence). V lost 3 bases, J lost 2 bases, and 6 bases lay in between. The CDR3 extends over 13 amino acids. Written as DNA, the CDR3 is TGTGCCAGTAGTATGTGGCTCACAGATACGCAGTATTTT. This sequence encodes CASSMWLTDTQYF.

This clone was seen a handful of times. CDR3: CASSQSPNQPQHF. CDR3 bases: TGTGCCAGTAGTCAATCCCCCAATCAGCCCCAGCATTTT. V is TRBV19 and J is TRBJ1-5, with D hard to call. The CDR3 length is 13 residues. V was pared by 5 bases and J by 3 bases, with 8 bases between. Per the germline V gene, CDR1 is LNHDA and CDR2 is SQIVND (reference sequence).

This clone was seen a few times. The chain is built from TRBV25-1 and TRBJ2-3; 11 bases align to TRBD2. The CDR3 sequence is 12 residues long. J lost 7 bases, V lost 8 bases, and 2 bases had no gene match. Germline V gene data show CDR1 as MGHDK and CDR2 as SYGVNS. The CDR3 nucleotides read TGTGCCAGCCGACTAGCGGGGAATACGCAGTATTTT. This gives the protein CASRLAGNTQYF. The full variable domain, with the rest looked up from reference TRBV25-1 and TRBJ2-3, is EADIYQTPRYLVIGTGKKITLECSQTMGHDKMYWYQQDPGMELHLIHYSYGVNSTEKGDLSSESTVSRIRTEHFPLTLESARPSHTSQYLCASRLAGNTQYFGPGTRLTVL.

Here the CDR3 DNA reads TGTGCCAGCAGCACTGGACAGGGGGCCGAGGGCTACACCTTC. Translated, it gives CASSTGQGAEGYTF. This sequence joins TRBV7-9 and TRBJ1-2, with TRBD1 matching over 11 bases. Per the germline V gene, CDR1 is SEHNR and CDR2 is FQNEAQ (reference sequence). This CDR3 region has 14 residues. V was pared by 5 bases and J by 8 bases, with 7 bases of the junction left unmatched.

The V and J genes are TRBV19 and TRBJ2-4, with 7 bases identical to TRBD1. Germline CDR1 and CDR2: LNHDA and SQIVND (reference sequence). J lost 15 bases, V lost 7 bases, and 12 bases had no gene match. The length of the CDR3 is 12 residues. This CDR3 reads CASKARTGGPYF. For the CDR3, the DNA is TGTGCCAGTAAAGCCCGGACAGGAGGTCCGTACTTC.

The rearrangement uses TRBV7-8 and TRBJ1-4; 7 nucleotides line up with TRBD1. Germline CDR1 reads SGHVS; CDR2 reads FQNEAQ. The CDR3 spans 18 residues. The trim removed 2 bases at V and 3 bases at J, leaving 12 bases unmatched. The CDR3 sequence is CASSLFRQGVAPNEKLFF. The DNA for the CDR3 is TGTGCCAGCAGCTTATTTAGGCAGGGGGTTGCCCCTAATGAAAAACTGTTTTTT.

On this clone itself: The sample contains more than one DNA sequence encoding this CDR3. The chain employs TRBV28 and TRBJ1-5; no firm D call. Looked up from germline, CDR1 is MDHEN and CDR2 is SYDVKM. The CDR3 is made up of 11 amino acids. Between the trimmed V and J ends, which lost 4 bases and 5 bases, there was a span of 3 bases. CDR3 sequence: CASSSYQPQHF. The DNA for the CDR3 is TGTGCCAGCAGTTCTTATCAGCCCCAGCATTTT.

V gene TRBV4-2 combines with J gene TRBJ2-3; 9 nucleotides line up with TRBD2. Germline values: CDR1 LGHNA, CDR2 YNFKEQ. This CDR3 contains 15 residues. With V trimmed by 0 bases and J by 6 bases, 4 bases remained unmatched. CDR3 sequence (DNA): TGTGCCAGCAGCCAAGAGCGGGAGGGCCAGGATACGCAGTATTTT. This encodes CASSQEREGQDTQYF.

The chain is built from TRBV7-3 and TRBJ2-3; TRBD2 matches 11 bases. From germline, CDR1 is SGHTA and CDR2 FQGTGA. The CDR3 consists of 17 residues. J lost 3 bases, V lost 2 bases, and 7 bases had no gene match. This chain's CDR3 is CASSLPRRLAGTDTQYF. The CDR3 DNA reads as TGTGCCAGCAGCTTACCCCGCCGACTAGCGGGAACAGATACGCAGTATTTT.

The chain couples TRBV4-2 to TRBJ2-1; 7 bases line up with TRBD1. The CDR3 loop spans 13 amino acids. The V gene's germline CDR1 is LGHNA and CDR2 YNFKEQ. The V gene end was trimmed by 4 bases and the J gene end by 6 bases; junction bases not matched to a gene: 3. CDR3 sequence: CASSPTGINEQFF. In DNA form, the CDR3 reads TGTGCCAGCAGCCCGACAGGGATCAATGAGCAGTTCTTC.

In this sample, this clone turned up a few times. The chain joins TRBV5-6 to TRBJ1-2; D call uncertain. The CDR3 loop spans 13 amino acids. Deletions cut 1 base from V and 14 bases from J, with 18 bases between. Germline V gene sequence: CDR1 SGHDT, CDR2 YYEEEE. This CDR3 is CASSLKSDAPGTF. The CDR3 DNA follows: TGTGCCAGCAGCTTGAAGTCCGACGCTCCGGGAACCTTC. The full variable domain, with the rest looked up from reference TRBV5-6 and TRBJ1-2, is DAGVTQSPTHLIKTRGQQVTLRCSPKSGHDTVSWYQQALGQGPQFIFQYYEEEERQRGNFPDRFSGHQFPNYSSELNVNALLLGDSALYLCASSLKSDAPGTFGSGTRLTVV.

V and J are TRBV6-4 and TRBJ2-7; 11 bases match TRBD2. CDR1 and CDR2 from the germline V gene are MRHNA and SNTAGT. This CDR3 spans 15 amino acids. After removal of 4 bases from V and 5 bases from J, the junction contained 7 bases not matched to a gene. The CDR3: CASSVLAGGPHEQYF. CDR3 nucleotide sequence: TGTGCCAGCAGTGTTCTAGCGGGAGGACCCCACGAGCAGTACTTC.

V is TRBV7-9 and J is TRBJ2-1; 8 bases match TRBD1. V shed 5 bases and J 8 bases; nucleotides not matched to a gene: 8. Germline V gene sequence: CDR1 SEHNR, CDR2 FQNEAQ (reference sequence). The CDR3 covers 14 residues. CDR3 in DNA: TGTGCCAGCAGCCCTGGACAGGGTTACTATGAGCAGTTCTTC. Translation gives CASSPGQGYYEQFF.

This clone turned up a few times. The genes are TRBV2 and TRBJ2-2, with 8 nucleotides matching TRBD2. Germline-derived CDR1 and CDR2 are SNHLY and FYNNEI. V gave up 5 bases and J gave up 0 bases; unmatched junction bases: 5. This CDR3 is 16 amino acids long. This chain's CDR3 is CASSSQRGTNTGELFF. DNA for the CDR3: TGTGCCAGCAGTTCGCAGCGGGGGACGAACACCGGGGAGCTGTTTTTT.

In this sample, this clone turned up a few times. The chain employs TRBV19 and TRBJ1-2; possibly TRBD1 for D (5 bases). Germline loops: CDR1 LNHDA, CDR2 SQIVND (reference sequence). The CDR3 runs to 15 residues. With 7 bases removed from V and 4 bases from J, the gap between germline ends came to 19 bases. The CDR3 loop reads CASTARGGIFYGYTF. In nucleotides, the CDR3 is TGTGCCAGTACCGCAAGGGGTGGGATCTTCTATGGCTACACCTTC.

The CDR3 nucleotides are TGTGCCAGCCGCGCTAGCGGGCAGGGGGAGACCCAGTACTTC. This encodes CASRASGQGETQYF. This rearrangement joins TRBV2 to TRBJ2-5; 8 bases line up with TRBD2. The J segment lost 5 bases and the V segment lost 8 bases, leaving 10 bases of the junction unmatched. The CDR3 has 14 residues. Looked up from germline, CDR1 is SNHLY and CDR2 is FYNNEI.

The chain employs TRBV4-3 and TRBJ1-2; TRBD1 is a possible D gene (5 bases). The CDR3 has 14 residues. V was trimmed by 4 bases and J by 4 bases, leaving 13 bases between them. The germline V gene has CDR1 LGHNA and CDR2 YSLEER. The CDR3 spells CASSPSHRTYGYTF. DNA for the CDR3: TGCGCCAGCAGCCCATCCCACAGGACCTATGGCTACACCTTC.

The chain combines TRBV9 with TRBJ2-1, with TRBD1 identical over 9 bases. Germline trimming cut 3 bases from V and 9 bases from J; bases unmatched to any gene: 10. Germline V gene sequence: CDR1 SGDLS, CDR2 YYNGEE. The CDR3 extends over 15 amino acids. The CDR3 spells CASSGGQGPSGEQFF. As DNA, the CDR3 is TGTGCCAGCAGCGGAGGACAGGGGCCCTCGGGTGAGCAGTTCTTC. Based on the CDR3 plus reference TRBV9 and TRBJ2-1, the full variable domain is DSGVTQTPKHLITATGQRVTLRCSPRSGDLSVYWYQQSLDQGLQFLIQYYNGEERAKGNILERFSAQQFPDLHSELNLSSLELGDSALYFCASSGGQGPSGEQFFGPGTRLTVL.

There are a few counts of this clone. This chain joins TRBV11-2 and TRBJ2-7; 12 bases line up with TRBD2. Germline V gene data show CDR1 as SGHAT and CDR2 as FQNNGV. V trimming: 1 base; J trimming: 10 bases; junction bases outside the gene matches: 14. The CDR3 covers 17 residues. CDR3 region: CASSLVAWTSGIPEQYF. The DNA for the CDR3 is TGTGCCAGCAGCTTAGTAGCTTGGACTAGCGGGATTCCGGAACAGTACTTC.